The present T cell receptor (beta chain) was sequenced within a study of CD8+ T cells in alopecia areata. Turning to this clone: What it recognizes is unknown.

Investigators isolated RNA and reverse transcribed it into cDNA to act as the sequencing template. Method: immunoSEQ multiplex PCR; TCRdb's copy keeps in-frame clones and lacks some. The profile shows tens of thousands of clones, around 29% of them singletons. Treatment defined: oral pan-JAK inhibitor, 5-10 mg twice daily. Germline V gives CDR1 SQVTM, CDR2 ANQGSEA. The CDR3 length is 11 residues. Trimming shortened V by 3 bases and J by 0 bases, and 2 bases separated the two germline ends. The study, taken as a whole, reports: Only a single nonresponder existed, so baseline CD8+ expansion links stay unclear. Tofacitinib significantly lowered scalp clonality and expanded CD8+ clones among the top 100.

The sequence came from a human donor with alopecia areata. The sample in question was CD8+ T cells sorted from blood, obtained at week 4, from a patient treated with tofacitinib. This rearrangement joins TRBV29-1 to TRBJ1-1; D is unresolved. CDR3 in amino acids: CSVDMNTEAFF. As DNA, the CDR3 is TGCAGCGTTGACATGAACACTGAAGCTTTCTTT. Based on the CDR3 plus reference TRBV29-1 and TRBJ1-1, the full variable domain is SAVISQKPSRDICQRGTSLTIQCQVDSQVTMMFWYRQQPGQSLTLIATANQGSEATYESGFVIDKFPISRPNLTFSTLTVSNMSPEDSSIYLCSVDMNTEAFFGQGTRLTVV.